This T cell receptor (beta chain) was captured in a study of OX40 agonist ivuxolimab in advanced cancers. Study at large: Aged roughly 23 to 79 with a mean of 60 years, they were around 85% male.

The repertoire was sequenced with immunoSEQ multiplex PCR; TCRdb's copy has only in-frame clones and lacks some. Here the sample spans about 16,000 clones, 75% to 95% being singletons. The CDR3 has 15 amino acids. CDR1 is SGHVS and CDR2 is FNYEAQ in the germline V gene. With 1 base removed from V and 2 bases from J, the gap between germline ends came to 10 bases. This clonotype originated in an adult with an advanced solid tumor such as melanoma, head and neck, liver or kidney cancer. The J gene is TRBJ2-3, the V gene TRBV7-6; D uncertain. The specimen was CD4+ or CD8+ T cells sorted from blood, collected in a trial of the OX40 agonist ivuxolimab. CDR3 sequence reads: CASSLVGAATDTQYF. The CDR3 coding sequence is TGTGCCAGCAGCTTAGTTGGTGCGGCCACAGATACGCAGTATTTT.